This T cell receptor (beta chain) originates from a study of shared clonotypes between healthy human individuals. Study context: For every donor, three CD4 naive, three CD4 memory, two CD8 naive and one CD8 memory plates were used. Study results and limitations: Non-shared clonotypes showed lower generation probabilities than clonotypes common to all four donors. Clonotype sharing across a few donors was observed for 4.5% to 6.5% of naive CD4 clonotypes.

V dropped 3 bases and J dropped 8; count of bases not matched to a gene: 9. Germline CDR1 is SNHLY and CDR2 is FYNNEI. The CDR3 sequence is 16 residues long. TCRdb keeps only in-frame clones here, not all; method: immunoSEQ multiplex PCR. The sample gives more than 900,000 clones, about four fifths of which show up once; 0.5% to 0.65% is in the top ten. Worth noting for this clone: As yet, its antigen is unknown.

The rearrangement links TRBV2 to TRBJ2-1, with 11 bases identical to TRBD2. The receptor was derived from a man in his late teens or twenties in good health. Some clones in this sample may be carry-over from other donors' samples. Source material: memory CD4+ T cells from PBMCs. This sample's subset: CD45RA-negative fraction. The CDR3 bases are TGTGCCAGCAGTGAGGGGCGACTAGCGGGAAGTCATGAGCAGTTCTTC. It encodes CASSEGRLAGSHEQFF.